This T cell receptor beta chain was captured by sequencing in a study of Ad26.COV2.S vaccination and SARS-CoV-2 variants. The overall study: Ad26.COV2.S given intramuscularly, once or twice 56 days apart.

Using immunoSEQ multiplex PCR, the repertoire was profiled, and TCRdb retains in-frame clones only, with some absent. The sample lists about 320,000 clones, 70% to 90% seen once, with 2.1% in the top ten. CDR3 size: 13 residues. Trimming removed 5 bases from V and 4 bases from J; junction bases left unmatched: 3. In germline, CDR1 is SGHNT, CDR2 YENEEA. Stated treatment: 19 received Ad26.COV2.S at low or high dose, single or two shots; roughly 5 received placebo; per-sample allocation not given. On day 63 after the first injection, vaccine and placebo recipients gave samples. This sequence joins TRBV11-3 and TRBJ1-2, with 8 positions matching TRBD1. This receptor was taken from a person between 18 and 65 years old who received the Ad26.COV2.S COVID-19 vaccine or a placebo. Sequencing was performed on peripheral blood, taken in a trial of Ad26.COV2.S vaccine versus placebo. The CDR3 coding sequence is TGTGCCAGCAGCGCGGGACAGGTCTATGGCTACACCTTC. Amino acid sequence: CASSAGQVYGYTF.